This T cell receptor (beta chain) is from a study of cytomegalovirus exposure and HLA in healthy donors. Study context: Approximately 85 million unique TCRs from HLA-typed donors made up an early data release.

The CDR3 loop spans 13 amino acids. With respect to this clone: Its target is not known.

The study, taken as a whole, reports: Per a later analysis, HLA-associated TCR beta chains showed more clonal expansion than other, equally common TCR beta chains. In a later analysis, CMV-associated beta chains were mostly HLA-associated, it appeared.

The study ran its PCR with 60 Vbeta and 13 Jbeta primers. Assay used: immunoSEQ multiplex PCR; TCRdb lists only in-frame clones, some missing. The repertoire holds 40,000 or so clones, roughly 67% seen once, with roughly 18% in the top ten. This chain joins TRBV21-1 and TRBJ1-1; the D call TRBD1 from the table was never checked on the DNA. TRBV21-1 is described as a pseudogene. Sample: PBMCs. The clonotype was recovered from a man in his forties or fifties in good health and CMV-seropositive. This CDR3 reads CASSKDRDTEAFF. CDR3 coding DNA: TGTGCCAGCAGCAAAGACAGGGACACTGAAGCTTTCTTT.